Below, 13 T cell receptor beta chains from the same sample are listed, as sequenced in a study of spatial heterogeneity in lung cancer. Sample time point: sample taken at primary tumor resection. TCRdb reprocessed the 5' RACE reads with MiXCR, giving one entry per CDR3 protein. The sample lists roughly 79,000 distinct CDR3 sequences, about 8% occurring once. The sequences come from PBMCs, collected at surgery. The receptors here all came from a male donor with early-stage non-small cell lung cancer.

This clonotype was observed a handful of times. This chain links TRBV4-3 with TRBJ2-7; 7 bases agree with TRBD1. V dropped 2 bases and J dropped 2; count of bases not matched to a gene: 6. The CDR3 extends over 15 amino acids. Germline V gene sequence: CDR1 LGHNA, CDR2 YSLEER. The CDR3 loop reads CASSQYPGQTYEQYF. The CDR3 DNA follows: TGCGCCAGCAGCCAATATCCGGGACAGACCTACGAGCAGTACTTC.

This clonotype was seen repeatedly, ten times or more. V is TRBV4-1 and J is TRBJ2-1; D is uncertain. Germline V gives CDR1 MGHRA, CDR2 YSYEKL. CDR3 size: 14 residues. The germline V and J ends were trimmed by 8 bases and 0 bases, with 11 bases remaining between them. The CDR3 loop is CASRSLGSYNEQFF. The CDR3 bases are TGCGCCAGCCGTTCACTGGGCTCCTACAATGAGCAGTTCTTC.

This clonotype has at least ten counts. The rearrangement links TRBV30 to TRBJ1-1; D ambiguous. V shed 0 bases and J shed 2 bases, with 4 bases lying between them. The germline V gene encodes CDR1 GTSNPN and CDR2 SVGIG (reference sequence). The CDR3 is 12 amino acids. The CDR3 sequence: CAWSVKNTEAFF. The CDR3 DNA follows: TGTGCCTGGAGTGTGAAAAACACTGAAGCTTTCTTT.

The CDR3 spells CASSQEAGERYNEQFF. CDR3 DNA sequence: TGCGCCAGCAGCCAAGAGGCGGGAGAACGCTACAATGAGCAGTTCTTC. The V gene is TRBV4-3, the J gene TRBJ2-1, with 7 positions matching TRBD2. The J segment lost 3 bases and the V segment lost 0 bases, leaving 5 bases of the junction unmatched. The length of the CDR3 is 16 residues. Germline assignment: CDR1 LGHNA and CDR2 YSLEER.

This clonotype occurred a few times. V usage is TRBV5-4 and J usage is TRBJ2-7; D possibly corresponds to TRBD1 (6 bases). There are 14 residues in the CDR3. V lost 2 bases and J 3 bases, leaving 12 bases between the germline ends. Germline V gene lookup returns CDR1 SGHNT and CDR2 YYREEE (reference sequence). CDR3 in DNA: TGTGCCAGCAGCTTACCGGGGACAAACTACGAGCAGTACTTC. Translating gives CASSLPGTNYEQYF.

In this sample, this clonotype turned up a few times. At one end the junction does not follow the germline gene, possibly because of a read error. V usage is TRBV20-1 and J usage is TRBJ2-7; TRBD1 is a possible D gene (6 bases). Germline-derived CDR1 and CDR2 are DFQATT and SNEGSKA (reference sequence). CDR3 length: 15 amino acids. The CDR3 reads CSARDGAGASFEQYF. CDR3 bases: TGCAGTGCTAGAGATGGGGCAGGGGCTTCCTTCGAGCAGTACTTC.

This clonotype was seen a handful of times. V is TRBV20-1 and J is TRBJ2-7, with 7 bases aligning to TRBD1. This CDR3 has 15 amino acids. With 5 bases clipped from V and 4 bases from J, the junction kept 14 bases outside the gene matches. Looked up from germline, CDR1 is DFQATT and CDR2 is SNEGSKA (reference sequence). CDR3 amino acids: CSAVQGDTGAYEQYF. The CDR3 DNA sequence: TGCAGTGCTGTCCAGGGGGACACCGGTGCGTACGAGCAGTACTTC.

This clonotype has just a few counts. The J gene is TRBJ2-1, the V gene TRBV6-2 or TRBV6-3; TRBD2 might be the D (6 bases). The CDR3 consists of 14 residues. The germline V gene encodes CDR1 MNHEY and CDR2 SVGEGT. V lost 6 bases and J 10 bases, leaving 19 bases between the germline ends. The CDR3: CASSRGTGAHEQFF. In DNA form, the CDR3 reads TGTGCCAGCAGCCGCGGGACTGGGGCCCACGAGCAGTTCTTC.

In its sample, this clonotype was seen many times. CDR3 in DNA: TGCAGCGTTGAGGGGGGCACAGATACGCAGTATTTT. Protein sequence: CSVEGGTDTQYF. V and J are TRBV29-1 and TRBJ2-3; D possibly uses TRBD1 or TRBD2 (5 bases each). CDR3 length: 12 residues. CDR1 SQVTM and CDR2 ANQGSEA come from the germline V gene. V lost 3 bases and J lost 1, with 5 bases in between.

This chain connects TRBV20-1 to TRBJ1-3; 8 nucleotides match TRBD1. The CDR3 contains 14 residues. Germline V gene lookup returns CDR1 DFQATT and CDR2 SNEGSKA (reference sequence). V was pared by 6 bases and J by 2 bases, with 6 bases of the junction left unmatched. DNA for the CDR3: TGCAGTGCAGGCAGGGGGCGGACTGGAAACACCATATATTTT. Its translation: CSAGRGRTGNTIYF.

V usage is TRBV5-1 and J usage is TRBJ2-2; D remains ambiguous. The CDR3 runs 14 residues. CDR1 is SGHRS and CDR2 is YFSETQ in the germline V gene. Deletions cut 6 bases from V and 8 bases from J, with 17 bases between. CDR3 in amino acids: CASTTYPARGELFF. CDR3 sequence (DNA): TGCGCCAGCACCACCTACCCAGCCAGAGGGGAGCTGTTTTTT.

V gene TRBV12-3 or TRBV12-4 combines with J gene TRBJ1-3; D perhaps matches TRBD1 (5 bases). Trimming removed 5 bases from V and 3 bases from J, with 11 bases in between. This CDR3 has 14 amino acids. CDR3 loop: CASSIRDYGNTIYF. The CDR3 bases are TGTGCCAGCAGTATCAGGGATTATGGAAACACCATATATTTT.

This clonotype was seen many times. The gene calls are TRBV12-3 or TRBV12-4 and TRBJ1-4; the match to TRBD1 covers 11 bases. J was trimmed by 7 bases and V by 5 bases; bases with no gene match: 6. The CDR3 spans 15 residues. This CDR3 reads CASSPRDRGIEKLFF. The CDR3 DNA sequence: TGTGCCAGCAGTCCCCGGGACAGGGGGATTGAAAAACTGTTTTTT.